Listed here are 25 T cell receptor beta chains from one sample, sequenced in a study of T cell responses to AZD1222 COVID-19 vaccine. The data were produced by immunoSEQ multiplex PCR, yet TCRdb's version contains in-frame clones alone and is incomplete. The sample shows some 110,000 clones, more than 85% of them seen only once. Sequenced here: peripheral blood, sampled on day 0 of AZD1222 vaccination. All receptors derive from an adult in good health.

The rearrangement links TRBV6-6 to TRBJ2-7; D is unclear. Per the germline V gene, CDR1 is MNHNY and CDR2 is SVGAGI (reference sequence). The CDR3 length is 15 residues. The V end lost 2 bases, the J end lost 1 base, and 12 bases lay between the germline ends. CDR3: CASSYPPGLSYEQYF. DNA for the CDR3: TGTGCCAGCAGTTACCCCCCTGGGCTGTCCTACGAGCAGTACTTC.

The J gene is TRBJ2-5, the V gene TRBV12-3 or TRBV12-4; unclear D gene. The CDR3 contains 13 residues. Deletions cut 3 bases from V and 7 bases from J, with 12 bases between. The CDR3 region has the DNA TGTGCCAGCAGTTTGAAGACACCGGGGACCCAGTACTTC. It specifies CASSLKTPGTQYF.

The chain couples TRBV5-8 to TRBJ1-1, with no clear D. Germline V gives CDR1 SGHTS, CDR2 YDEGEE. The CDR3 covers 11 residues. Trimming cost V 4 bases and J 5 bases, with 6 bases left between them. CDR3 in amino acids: CASSVVTEAFF. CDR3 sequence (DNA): TGTGCCAGCAGCGTAGTGACTGAAGCTTTCTTT.

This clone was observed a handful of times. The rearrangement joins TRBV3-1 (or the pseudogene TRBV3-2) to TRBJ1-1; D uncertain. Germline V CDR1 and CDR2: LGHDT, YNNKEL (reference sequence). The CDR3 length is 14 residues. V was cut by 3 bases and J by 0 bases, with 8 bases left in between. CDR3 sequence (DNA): TGTGCCAGCAGCCACCGTCTCATGAACACTGAAGCTTTCTTT. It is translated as CASSHRLMNTEAFF.

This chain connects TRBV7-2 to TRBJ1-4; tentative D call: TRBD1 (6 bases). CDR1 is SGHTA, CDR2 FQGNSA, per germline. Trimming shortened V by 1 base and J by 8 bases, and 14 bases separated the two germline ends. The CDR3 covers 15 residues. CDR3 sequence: CASSLGQAPGEKLFF. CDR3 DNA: TGTGCCAGCAGCTTAGGACAGGCACCGGGGGAAAAACTGTTTTTT.

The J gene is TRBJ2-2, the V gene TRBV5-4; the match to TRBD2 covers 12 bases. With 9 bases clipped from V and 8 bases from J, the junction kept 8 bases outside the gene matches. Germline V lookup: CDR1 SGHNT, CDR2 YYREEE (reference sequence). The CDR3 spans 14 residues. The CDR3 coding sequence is TGTGCCACTGAACTAGCGGGAGGAGCTGGGGAGCTGTTTTTT. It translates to CATELAGGAGELFF.

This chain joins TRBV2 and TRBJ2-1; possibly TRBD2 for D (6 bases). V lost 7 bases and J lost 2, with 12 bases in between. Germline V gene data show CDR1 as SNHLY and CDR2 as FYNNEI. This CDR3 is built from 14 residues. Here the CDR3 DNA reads TGTGCCAGCACCGGGAGAGGGACCTACAATGAGCAGTTCTTC. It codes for CASTGRGTYNEQFF.

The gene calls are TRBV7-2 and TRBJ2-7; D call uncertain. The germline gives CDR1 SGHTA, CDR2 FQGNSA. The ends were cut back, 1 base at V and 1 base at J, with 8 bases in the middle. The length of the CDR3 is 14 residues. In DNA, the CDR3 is TGTGCCAGCAGCTTAGAAGACGGTTCCTACGAGCAGTACTTC. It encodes CASSLEDGSYEQYF.

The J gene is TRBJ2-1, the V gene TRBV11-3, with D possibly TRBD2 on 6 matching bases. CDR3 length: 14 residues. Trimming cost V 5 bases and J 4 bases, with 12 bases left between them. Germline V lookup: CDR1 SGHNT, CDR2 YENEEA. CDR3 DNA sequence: TGTGCCAGCAGCCCCGGGAGCCTATACAATGAGCAGTTCTTC. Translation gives CASSPGSLYNEQFF.

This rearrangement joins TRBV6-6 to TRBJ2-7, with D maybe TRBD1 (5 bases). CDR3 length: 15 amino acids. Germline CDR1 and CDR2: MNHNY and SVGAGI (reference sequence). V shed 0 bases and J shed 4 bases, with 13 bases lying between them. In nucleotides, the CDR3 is TGTGCCAGCAGTTACTCGCCTGACAGCTTATACGAGCAGTACTTC. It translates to CASSYSPDSLYEQYF.

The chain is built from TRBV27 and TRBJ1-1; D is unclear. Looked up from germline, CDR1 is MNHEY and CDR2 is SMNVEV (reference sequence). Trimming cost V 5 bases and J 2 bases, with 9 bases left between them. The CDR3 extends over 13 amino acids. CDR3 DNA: TGTGCCAGCAGTCGTCGTGTTAACACTGAAGCTTTCTTT. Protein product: CASSRRVNTEAFF.

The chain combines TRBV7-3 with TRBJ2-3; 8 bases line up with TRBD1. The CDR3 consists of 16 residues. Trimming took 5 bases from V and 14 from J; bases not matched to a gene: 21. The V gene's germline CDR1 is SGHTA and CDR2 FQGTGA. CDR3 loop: CASSRYPGTGPTELYF. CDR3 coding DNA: TGTGCCAGCAGCAGATACCCAGGGACAGGTCCAACGGAATTGTATTTT.

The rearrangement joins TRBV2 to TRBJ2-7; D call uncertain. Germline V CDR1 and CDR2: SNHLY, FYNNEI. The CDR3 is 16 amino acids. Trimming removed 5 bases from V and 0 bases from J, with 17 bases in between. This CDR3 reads CASSIYVPRGSYEQYF. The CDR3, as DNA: TGTGCCAGCAGTATTTATGTGCCTCGTGGCTCCTACGAGCAGTACTTC. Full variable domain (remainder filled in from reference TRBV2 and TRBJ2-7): EPEVTQTPSHQVTQMGQEVILRCVPISNHLYFYWYRQILGQKVEFLVSFYNNEISEKSEIFDDQFSVERPDGSNFTLKIRSTKLEDSAMYFCASSIYVPRGSYEQYFGPGTRLTVT.

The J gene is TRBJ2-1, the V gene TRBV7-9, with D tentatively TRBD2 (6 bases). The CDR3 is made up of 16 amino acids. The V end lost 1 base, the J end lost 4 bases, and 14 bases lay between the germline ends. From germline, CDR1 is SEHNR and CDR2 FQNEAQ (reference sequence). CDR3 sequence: CASSLDRGGSYNEQFF. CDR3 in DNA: TGTGCCAGCAGCTTAGATCGGGGAGGATCTTACAATGAGCAGTTCTTC.

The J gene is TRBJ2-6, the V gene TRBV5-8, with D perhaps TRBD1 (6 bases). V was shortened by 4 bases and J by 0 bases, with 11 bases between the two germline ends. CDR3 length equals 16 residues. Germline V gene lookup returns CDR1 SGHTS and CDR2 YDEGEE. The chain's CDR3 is CASSPGVTSGANVLTF. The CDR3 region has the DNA TGTGCCAGCAGCCCAGGGGTAACCTCTGGGGCCAACGTCCTGACTTTC.

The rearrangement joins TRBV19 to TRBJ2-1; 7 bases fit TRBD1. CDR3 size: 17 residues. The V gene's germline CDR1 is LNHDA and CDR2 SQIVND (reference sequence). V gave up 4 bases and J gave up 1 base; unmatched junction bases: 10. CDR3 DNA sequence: TGTGCCAGTAGTAGGGACAGCCCGGCAATTTCCTACAATGAGCAGTTCTTC. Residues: CASSRDSPAISYNEQFF. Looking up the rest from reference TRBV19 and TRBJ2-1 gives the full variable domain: DGGITQSPKYLFRKEGQNVTLSCEQNLNHDAMYWYRQDPGQGLRLIYYSQIVNDFQKGDIAEGYSVSREKKESFPLTVTSAQKNPTAFYLCASSRDSPAISYNEQFFGPGTRLTVL.

The CDR3 DNA is TGTGCCAGCTCAAAAAGGGGGAACACCGGGGAGCTGTTTTTT. Protein: CASSKRGNTGELFF. V and J are TRBV6-5 and TRBJ2-2; maybe TRBD1 (5 bases). The CDR3 has 14 amino acids. V lost 8 bases and J 1 base, leaving 11 bases between the germline ends. Per the germline V gene, CDR1 is MNHEY and CDR2 is SVGAGI.

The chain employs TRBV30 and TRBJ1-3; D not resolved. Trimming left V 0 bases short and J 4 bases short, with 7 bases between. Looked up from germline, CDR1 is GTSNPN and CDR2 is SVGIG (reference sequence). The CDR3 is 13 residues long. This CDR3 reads CAWSVTTGNTIYF. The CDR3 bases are TGTGCCTGGAGTGTGACTACCGGAAACACCATATATTTT. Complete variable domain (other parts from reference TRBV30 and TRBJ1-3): SQTIHQWPATLVQPVGSPLSLECTVEGTSNPNLYWYRQAAGRGLQLLFYSVGIGQISSEVPQNLSASRPQDRQFILSSKKLLLSDSGFYLCAWSVTTGNTIYFGEGSWLTVV.

The CDR3 protein is CASSVDGNPPGEQYF. CDR3 nucleotide sequence: TGTGCCAGCAGCGTAGACGGGAATCCACCGGGGGAGCAGTACTTC. The chain uses TRBV9 and TRBJ2-7; possibly TRBD2 for D (5 bases). V lost 0 bases and J lost 7, with 17 bases in between. The CDR3 totals 15 residues. CDR1 and CDR2 from the germline V gene are SGDLS and YYNGEE.

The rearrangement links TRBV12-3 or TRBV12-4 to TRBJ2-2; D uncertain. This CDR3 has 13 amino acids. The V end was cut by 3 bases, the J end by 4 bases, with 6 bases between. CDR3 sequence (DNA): TGTGCCAGCAGTTTTGGGATCACCGGGGAGCTGTTTTTT. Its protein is CASSFGITGELFF.

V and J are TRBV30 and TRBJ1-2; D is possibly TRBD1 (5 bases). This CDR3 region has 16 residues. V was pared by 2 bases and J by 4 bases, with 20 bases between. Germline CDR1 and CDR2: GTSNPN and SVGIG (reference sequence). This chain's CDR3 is CAWSLPDGGIFYGYTF. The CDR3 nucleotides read TGTGCCTGGAGTCTACCCGATGGGGGAATCTTCTATGGCTACACCTTC.

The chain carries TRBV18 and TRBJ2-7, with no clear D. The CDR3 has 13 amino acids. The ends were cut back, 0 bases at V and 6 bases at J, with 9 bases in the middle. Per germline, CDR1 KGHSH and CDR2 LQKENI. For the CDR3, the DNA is TGTGCCAGCTCACCACCGGATATGGCCGAGCAGTACTTC. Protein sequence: CASSPPDMAEQYF.

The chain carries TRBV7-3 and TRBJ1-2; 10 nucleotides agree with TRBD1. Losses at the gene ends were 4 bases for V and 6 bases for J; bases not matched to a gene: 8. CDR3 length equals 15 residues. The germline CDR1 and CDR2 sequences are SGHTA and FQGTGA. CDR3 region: CASSSRGQGRDGYTF. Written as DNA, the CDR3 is TGTGCCAGCAGCTCAAGGGGACAGGGGAGGGATGGCTACACCTTC.

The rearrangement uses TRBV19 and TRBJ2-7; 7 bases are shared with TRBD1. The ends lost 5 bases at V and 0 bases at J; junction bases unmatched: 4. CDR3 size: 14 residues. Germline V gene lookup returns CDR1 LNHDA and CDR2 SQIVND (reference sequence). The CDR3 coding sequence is TGTGCCAGTAGTGGATCAGGGGGCTCCTACGAGCAGTACTTC. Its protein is CASSGSGGSYEQYF.

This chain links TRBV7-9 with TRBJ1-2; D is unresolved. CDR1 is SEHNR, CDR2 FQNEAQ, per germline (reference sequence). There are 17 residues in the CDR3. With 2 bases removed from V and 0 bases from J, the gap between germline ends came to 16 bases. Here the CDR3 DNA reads TGTGCCAGCAGCTTAACGACAATCCACTCAGCTAACTATGGCTACACCTTC. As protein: CASSLTTIHSANYGYTF.